This T cell receptor beta chain was recovered during a study of T cell responses to AZD1222 COVID-19 vaccine. Study observations and caveats: In the spike-specific TCR repertoire, nearly half reportedly target unmutated variant regions. Receipt of two AZD1222 doses was followed by a rise in Spike-specific TCR breadth and depth. The donor group comprised mostly white British people and more females; the analysis possibly underestimated clonal diversity.

Assay: immunoSEQ multiplex PCR; the TCRdb copy retains only in-frame clones and omits some. In the table there are some 150,000 clones, over 90% of which are singletons. Points on this clone: Its target is not known.

The germline gives CDR1 LGHNT, CDR2 FRNRAP. V was cut by 1 base and J by 8 bases, with 12 bases left in between. CDR3 size: 14 residues. The sample was peripheral blood, taken 28 days after the second AZD1222 dose. This TCR derives from an adult who received the AZD1222 COVID-19 vaccine. The chain is built from TRBV12-5 and TRBJ2-1; D may be TRBD2 (6 bases). Here the CDR3 reads CASGLGGWGDEQFF. For the CDR3, the DNA is TGTGCTAGTGGTTTGGGGGGTTGGGGGGATGAGCAGTTCTTC.